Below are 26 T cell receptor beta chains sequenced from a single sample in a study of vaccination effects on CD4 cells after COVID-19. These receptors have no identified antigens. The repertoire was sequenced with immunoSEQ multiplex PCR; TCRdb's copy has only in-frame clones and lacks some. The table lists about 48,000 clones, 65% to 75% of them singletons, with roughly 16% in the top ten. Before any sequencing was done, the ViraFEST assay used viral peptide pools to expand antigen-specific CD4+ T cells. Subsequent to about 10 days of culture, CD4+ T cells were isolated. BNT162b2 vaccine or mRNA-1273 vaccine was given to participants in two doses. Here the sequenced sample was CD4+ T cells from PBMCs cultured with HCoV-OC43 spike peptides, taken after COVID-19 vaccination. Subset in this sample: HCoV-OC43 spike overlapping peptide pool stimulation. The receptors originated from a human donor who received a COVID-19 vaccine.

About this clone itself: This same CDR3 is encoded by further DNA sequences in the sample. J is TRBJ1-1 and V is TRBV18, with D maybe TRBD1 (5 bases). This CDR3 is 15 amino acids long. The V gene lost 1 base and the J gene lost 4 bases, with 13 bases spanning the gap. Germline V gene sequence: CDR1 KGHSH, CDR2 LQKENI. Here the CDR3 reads CASSPLSGRGTEAFF. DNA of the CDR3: TGTGCCAGCTCACCACTTTCAGGGAGAGGCACTGAAGCTTTCTTT.

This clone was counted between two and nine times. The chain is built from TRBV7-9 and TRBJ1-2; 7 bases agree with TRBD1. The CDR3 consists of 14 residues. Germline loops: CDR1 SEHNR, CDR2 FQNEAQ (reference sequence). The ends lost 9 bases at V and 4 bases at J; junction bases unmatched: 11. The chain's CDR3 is CASSKGAGPYGYTF. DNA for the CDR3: TGTGCCAGTAGCAAGGGGGCCGGACCCTATGGCTACACCTTC.

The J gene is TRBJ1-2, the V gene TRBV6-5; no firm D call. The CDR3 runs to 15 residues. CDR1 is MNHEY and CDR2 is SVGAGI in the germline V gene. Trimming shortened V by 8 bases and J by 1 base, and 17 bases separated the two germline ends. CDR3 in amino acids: CASELVQSNNYGYTF. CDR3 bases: TGTGCCAGCGAACTGGTACAGTCCAATAACTATGGCTACACCTTC.

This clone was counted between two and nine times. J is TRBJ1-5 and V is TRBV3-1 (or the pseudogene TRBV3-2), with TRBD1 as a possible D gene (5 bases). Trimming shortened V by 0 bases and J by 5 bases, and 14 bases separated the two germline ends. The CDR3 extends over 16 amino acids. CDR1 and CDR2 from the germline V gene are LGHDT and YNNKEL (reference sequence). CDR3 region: CASSQDQPGVDQPQHF. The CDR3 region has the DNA TGTGCCAGCAGCCAAGATCAGCCGGGGGTAGATCAGCCCCAGCATTTT.

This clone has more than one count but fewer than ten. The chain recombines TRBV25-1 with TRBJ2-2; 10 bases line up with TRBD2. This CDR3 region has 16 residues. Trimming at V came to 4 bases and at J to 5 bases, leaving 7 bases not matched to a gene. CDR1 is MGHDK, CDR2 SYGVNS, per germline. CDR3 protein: CASSVSGRLNTGELFF. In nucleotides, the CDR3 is TGTGCCAGCAGTGTTAGCGGGAGGTTGAATACCGGGGAGCTGTTTTTT.

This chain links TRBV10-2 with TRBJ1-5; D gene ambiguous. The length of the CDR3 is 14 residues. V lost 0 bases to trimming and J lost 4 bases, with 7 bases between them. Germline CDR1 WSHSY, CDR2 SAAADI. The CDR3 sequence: CASSESGRNQPQHF. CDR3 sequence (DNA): TGCGCCAGCAGTGAGTCGGGGAGAAATCAGCCCCAGCATTTT.

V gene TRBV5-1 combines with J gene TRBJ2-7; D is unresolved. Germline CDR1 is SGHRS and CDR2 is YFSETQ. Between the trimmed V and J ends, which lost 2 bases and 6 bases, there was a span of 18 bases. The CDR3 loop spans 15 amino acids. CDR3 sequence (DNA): TGCGCCAGCAGCTTTACACCCGCCCAGATTCGCGAGCAGTACTTC. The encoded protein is CASSFTPAQIREQYF. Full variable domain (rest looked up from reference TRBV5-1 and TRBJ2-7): KAGVTQTPRYLIKTRGQQVTLSCSPISGHRSVSWYQQTPGQGLQFLFEYFSETQRNKGNFPGRFSGRQFSNSRSEMNVSTLELGDSALYLCASSFTPAQIREQYFGPGTRLTVT.

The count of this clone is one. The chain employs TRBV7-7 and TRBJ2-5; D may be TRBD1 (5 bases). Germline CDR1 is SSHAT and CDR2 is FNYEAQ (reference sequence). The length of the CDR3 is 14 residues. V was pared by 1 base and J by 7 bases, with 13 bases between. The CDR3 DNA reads TGTGCCAGCAGCTTAGACTTGGGGCGAGGGACCCAGTACTTC. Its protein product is CASSLDLGRGTQYF.

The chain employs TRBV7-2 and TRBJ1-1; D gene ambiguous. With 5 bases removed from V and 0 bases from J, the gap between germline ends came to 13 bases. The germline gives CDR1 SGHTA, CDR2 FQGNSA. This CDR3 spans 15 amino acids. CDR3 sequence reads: CASSRSDEVNTEAFF. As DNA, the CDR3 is TGTGCCAGCAGCCGCTCTGACGAGGTGAACACTGAAGCTTTCTTT.

CDR3 amino acids: CASSQIQGEVGRDEQFF. CDR3 bases: TGTGCCAGCAGCCAAATCCAGGGGGAGGTGGGCCGGGATGAGCAGTTCTTC. The chain carries TRBV4-2 and TRBJ2-1, with TRBD1 as a possible D gene (7 bases). The length of the CDR3 is 17 residues. The V end was cut by 2 bases, the J end by 8 bases, with 22 bases between. Looked up from germline, CDR1 is LGHNA and CDR2 is YNFKEQ.

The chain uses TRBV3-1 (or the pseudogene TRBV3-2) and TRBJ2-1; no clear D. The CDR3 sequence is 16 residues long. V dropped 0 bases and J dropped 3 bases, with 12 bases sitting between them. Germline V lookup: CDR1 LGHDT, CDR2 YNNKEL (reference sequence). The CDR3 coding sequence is TGTGCCAGCAGCCAAGATCTCACGGTTAACTACAATGAGCAGTTCTTC. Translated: CASSQDLTVNYNEQFF.

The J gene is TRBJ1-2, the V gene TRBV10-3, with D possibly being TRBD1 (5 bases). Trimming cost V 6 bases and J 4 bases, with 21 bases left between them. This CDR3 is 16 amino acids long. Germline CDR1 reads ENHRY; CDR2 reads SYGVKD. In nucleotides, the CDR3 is TGTGCCATCAGCCCTGGGGCGGGAGAGCCCAGCTATGGCTACACCTTC. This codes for CAISPGAGEPSYGYTF.

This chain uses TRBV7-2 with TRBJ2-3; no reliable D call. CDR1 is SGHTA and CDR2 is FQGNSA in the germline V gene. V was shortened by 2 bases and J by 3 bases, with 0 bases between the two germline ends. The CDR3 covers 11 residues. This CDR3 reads CASSLTDTQYF. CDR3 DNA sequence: TGTGCCAGCAGCTTAACAGATACGCAGTATTTT. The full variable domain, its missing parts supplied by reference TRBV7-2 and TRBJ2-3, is GAGVSQSPSNKVTEKGKDVELRCDPISGHTALYWYRQSLGQGLEFLIYFQGNSAPDKSGLPSDRFSAERTGGSVSTLTIQRTQQEDSAVYLCASSLTDTQYFGPGTRLTVL.

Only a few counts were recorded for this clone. CDR3: CSASAPFLAGEAPVSTDTQYF. Written as DNA, the CDR3 is TGCAGTGCTAGTGCCCCCTTCCTAGCGGGTGAAGCCCCTGTTAGCACAGATACGCAGTATTTT. The rearrangement joins TRBV20-1 to TRBJ2-3, with 8 bases fitting TRBD2. Germline V CDR1 and CDR2: DFQATT, SNEGSKA (reference sequence). The V segment lost 3 bases and the J segment 0 bases; nucleotides outside the gene matches: 23. This CDR3 contains 21 residues.

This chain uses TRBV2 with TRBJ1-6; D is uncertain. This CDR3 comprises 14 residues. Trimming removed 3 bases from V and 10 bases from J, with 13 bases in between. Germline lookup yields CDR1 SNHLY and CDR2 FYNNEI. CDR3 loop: CASSDLLGLSPLHF. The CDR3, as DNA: TGTGCCAGCAGTGATTTGTTAGGGCTGTCACCCCTCCACTTT.

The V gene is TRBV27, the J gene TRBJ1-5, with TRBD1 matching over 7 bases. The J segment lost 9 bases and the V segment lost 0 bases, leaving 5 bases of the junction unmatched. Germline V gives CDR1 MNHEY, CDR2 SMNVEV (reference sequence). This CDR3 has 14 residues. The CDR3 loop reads CASSLSGGARPQHF. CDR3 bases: TGTGCCAGCAGTTTATCAGGGGGCGCGCGGCCCCAGCATTTT.

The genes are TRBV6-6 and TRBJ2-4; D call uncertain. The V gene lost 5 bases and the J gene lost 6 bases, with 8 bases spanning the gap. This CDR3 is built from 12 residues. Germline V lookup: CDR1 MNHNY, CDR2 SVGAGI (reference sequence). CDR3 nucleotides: TGTGCCAGCAGTCCCGACTCAAACATTCAGTACTTC. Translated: CASSPDSNIQYF.

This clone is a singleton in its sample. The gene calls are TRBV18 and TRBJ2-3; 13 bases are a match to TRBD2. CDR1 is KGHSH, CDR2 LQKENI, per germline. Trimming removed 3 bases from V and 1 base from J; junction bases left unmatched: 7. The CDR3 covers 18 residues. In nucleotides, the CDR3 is TGTGCCAGCTCACCCGGACTAGCGGGAGTAGGGGGCACAGATACGCAGTATTTT. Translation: CASSPGLAGVGGTDTQYF.

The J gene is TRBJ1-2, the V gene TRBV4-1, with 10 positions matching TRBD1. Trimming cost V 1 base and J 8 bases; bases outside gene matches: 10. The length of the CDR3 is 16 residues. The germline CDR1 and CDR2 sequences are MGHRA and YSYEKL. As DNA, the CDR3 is TGCGCCAGCAGCCAAGGGGGACAGGGGAAGAAGGAGGGCTACACCTTC. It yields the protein CASSQGGQGKKEGYTF.

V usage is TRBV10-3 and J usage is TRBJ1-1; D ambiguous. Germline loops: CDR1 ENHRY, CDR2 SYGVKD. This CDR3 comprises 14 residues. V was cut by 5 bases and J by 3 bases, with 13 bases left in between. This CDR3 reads CAISREGGDTEAFF. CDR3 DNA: TGTGCCATCAGTAGGGAGGGAGGTGACACTGAAGCTTTCTTT.

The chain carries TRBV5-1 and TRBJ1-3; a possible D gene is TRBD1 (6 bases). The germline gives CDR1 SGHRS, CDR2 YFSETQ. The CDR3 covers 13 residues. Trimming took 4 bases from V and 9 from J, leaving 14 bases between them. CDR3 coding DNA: TGCGCCAGCAGCCCGGGACATCAAGGCACCATATATTTT. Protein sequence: CASSPGHQGTIYF.

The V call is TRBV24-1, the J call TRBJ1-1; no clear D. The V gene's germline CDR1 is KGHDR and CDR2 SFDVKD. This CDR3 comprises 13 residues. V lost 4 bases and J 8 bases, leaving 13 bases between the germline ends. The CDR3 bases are TGTGCCACCAGTGACGTCCGGGCAGGCGAAGCTTTCTTT. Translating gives CATSDVRAGEAFF.

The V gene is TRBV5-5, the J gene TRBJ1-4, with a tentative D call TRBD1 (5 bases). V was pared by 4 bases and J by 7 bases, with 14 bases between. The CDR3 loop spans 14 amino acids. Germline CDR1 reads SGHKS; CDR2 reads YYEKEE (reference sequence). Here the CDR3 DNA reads TGTGCCAGCAGCAGCCGGGACTGGAGTGAAAAACTGTTTTTT. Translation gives CASSSRDWSEKLFF.

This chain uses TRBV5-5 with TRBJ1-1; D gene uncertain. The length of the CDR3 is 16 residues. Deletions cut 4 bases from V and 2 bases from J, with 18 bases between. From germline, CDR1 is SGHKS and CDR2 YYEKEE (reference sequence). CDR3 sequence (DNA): TGTGCCAGCAGCAAACCTATGGGTGGGGAAAACACTGAAGCTTTCTTT. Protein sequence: CASSKPMGGENTEAFF.

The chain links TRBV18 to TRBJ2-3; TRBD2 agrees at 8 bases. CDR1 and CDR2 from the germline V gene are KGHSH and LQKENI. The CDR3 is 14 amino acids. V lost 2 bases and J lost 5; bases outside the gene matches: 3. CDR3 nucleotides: TGTGCCAGCTCACCAGATCTAGCGGGAGATACGCAGTATTTT. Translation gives CASSPDLAGDTQYF.

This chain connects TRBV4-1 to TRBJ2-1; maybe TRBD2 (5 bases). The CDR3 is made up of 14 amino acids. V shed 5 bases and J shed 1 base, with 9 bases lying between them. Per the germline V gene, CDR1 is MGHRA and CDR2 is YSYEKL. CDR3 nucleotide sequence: TGCGCCAGCAGCTTACCGGGGTCCTACAATGAGCAGTTCTTC. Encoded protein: CASSLPGSYNEQFF.